These 8 T cell receptor beta chains originate from one sample sequenced in a study of cytomegalovirus exposure and HLA in healthy donors. The PCR made use of 60 Vbeta and 13 Jbeta primers. Only in-frame clones appear in the TCRdb table, and some are missing; sequencing was by immunoSEQ multiplex PCR. Of approximately 180,000 clones in the sample, nearly 80% are singletons; the top ten hold 6.3%. What was sequenced was PBMCs. The receptors derive from a man between 40 and 49 years old in good health and CMV-seropositive.

The rearrangement uses TRBV11-3 and TRBJ1-1; 7 bases agree with TRBD1. V lost 5 bases and J lost 1; bases outside the gene matches: 4. CDR1 is SGHNT, CDR2 YENEEA, per germline. The CDR3 totals 14 residues. The CDR3 is CASSPNRGNTEAFF. In nucleotides, the CDR3 is TGTGCCAGCAGCCCGAACAGGGGGAACACTGAAGCTTTCTTT.

This chain connects TRBV11-2 to TRBJ2-5; D might be TRBD2 (5 bases). The tail of the sequence fits TRBJ2-7 better, so the J call may be wrong. The CDR3 spans 15 residues. From germline, CDR1 is SGHAT and CDR2 FQNNGV. The CDR3 spells CASSSWGDGAYEQYF. The CDR3 nucleotides are TGTGCCAGCAGTTCCTGGGGAGATGGAGCCTACGAGCAGTACTTC.

The V and J genes are TRBV5-1 and TRBJ2-7; TRBD1 agrees at 10 bases. Germline V gene sequence: CDR1 SGHRS, CDR2 YFSETQ. This CDR3 comprises 14 residues. V was pared by 4 bases and J by 4 bases, with 5 bases of the junction left unmatched. The DNA of the CDR3 is TGCGCCAGCAGCGAGGGACAGGGGTTTTACGAGCAGTACTTC. This gives the protein CASSEGQGFYEQYF.

The V call is TRBV27, the J call TRBJ1-2; no reliable D call. The CDR3 sequence is 14 residues long. V lost 5 bases to trimming and J lost 0 bases, with 10 bases between them. Germline lookup yields CDR1 MNHEY and CDR2 SMNVEV (reference sequence). CDR3 protein: CASSPSRANYGYTF. CDR3 DNA: TGTGCCAGCAGTCCCAGCCGGGCTAACTATGGCTACACCTTC.

The V call is TRBV9, the J call TRBJ2-7; 13 nucleotides agree with TRBD2. The CDR3 is made up of 17 amino acids. CDR1 and CDR2 (germline): SGDLS, YYNGEE. V lost 0 bases, J lost 3 bases, and 6 bases stayed unmatched. In DNA, the CDR3 is TGTGCCAGCAGCGTAGCTCCCGGACTAGCGGGAGACTACGAGCAGTACTTC. This translates into CASSVAPGLAGDYEQYF.

Remarks on this clone: An end of the junction does not agree with germline; a read error may underlie this. The V call is TRBV27, the J call TRBJ1-5, with D possibly TRBD1 on 6 matching bases. The CDR3 extends over 14 amino acids. Germline V gene sequence: CDR1 MNHEY, CDR2 SMNVEV (reference sequence). The CDR3, as DNA: TGTGCCAGCAGCCCAGGGGATAGCTATCAGCCCCAGCATTTT. It codes for CASSPGDSYQPQHF.

The V gene is TRBV14, the J gene TRBJ2-2, with 8 bases aligning to TRBD1. The CDR3 runs to 15 residues. Looked up from germline, CDR1 is SGHDN and CDR2 is FVKESK. V trimming: 4 bases; J trimming: 7 bases; junction bases outside the gene matches: 8. The CDR3 bases are TGTGCCAGCAGCCCTGACAGGGGTATGATCGGGGAGCTGTTTTTT. Protein sequence: CASSPDRGMIGELFF.

This chain joins TRBV13 and TRBJ2-1, with no clear D. Germline lookup yields CDR1 PRHDT and CDR2 FYEKMQ (reference sequence). V was shortened by 4 bases and J by 2 bases, with 9 bases between the two germline ends. The CDR3 is made up of 14 amino acids. CDR3 nucleotide sequence: TGTGCCAGCAGCTCTTCAGAAGCCTACAATGAGCAGTTCTTC. The encoded protein is CASSSSEAYNEQFF.